Below, 25 T cell receptor beta chains from the same sample are listed, as sequenced in a study of T cell changes during pregnancy in multiple sclerosis. Libraries were prepared by immunoSEQ multiplex PCR; TCRdb keeps only in-frame clonotypes and omits some of them. The repertoire holds 45,000 to 60,000 clones, with 85% to 95% as singletons. This specimen was CD4+ T cells from peripheral blood mononuclear cells, taken in the third trimester of pregnancy. Source of these receptors: a female donor with multiple sclerosis, enrolled in a pregnancy study.

The chain links TRBV29-1 to TRBJ1-1, with D perhaps TRBD1 (6 bases). Germline CDR1 reads SQVTM; CDR2 reads ANQGSEA. The CDR3 is 15 residues long. V was pared by 2 bases and J by 7 bases, with 20 bases between. CDR3 in amino acids: CSVERPGHRDLEAFF. The DNA for the CDR3 is TGCAGCGTTGAACGACCGGGACACAGGGACCTTGAAGCTTTCTTT.

The chain recombines TRBV6-5 with TRBJ1-1, with D perhaps matching TRBD1 (6 bases). This CDR3 has 13 residues. V lost 1 base and J 6 bases, leaving 9 bases between the germline ends. Germline V gene data show CDR1 as MNHEY and CDR2 as SVGAGI. The CDR3 DNA is TGTGCCAGCAGTTACTTCCAGGGGCCTGAAGCTTTCTTT. Translating gives CASSYFQGPEAFF.

This chain joins TRBV5-5 and TRBJ2-5, with 10 nucleotides matching TRBD1. The CDR3 has 16 amino acids. J gave up 5 bases and V 0 bases, and 7 bases lay outside the gene matches. The V gene's germline CDR1 is SGHKS and CDR2 YYEKEE (reference sequence). For the CDR3, the DNA is TGTGCCAGCAGCTTGGCGTTGGGGACAGGGGAGGAGACCCAGTACTTC. Residues: CASSLALGTGEETQYF.

Only a few counts were recorded for this clone. The chain uses TRBV5-1 and TRBJ2-7; 9 positions match TRBD2. Trimming cost V 2 bases and J 6 bases; bases outside gene matches: 6. Germline-derived CDR1 and CDR2 are SGHRS and YFSETQ. This CDR3 has 14 residues. CDR3 loop: CASSLGAGGREQYF. The CDR3 nucleotides are TGCGCCAGCAGCTTAGGAGCGGGAGGTCGCGAGCAGTACTTC.

This rearrangement joins TRBV5-6 to TRBJ2-7, with a weak D call TRBD2 (5 bases). Trimming cost V 3 bases and J 7 bases, with 17 bases left between them. The V gene's germline CDR1 is SGHDT and CDR2 YYEEEE. The length of the CDR3 is 14 residues. Written as DNA, the CDR3 is TGTGCCAGCAGCTCCCGGGCCCCGGGCGGGGAGCAGTACTTC. Translation gives CASSSRAPGGEQYF.

V usage is TRBV28 and J usage is TRBJ2-2, with TRBD1 matching 8 bases. With V trimmed by 6 bases and J by 6 bases, 3 bases remained unmatched. There are 13 residues in the CDR3. Germline assignment: CDR1 MDHEN and CDR2 SYDVKM. The CDR3 sequence is CASRDRVAGELFF. The CDR3 DNA follows: TGTGCCAGCAGGGACAGGGTAGCCGGGGAGCTGTTTTTT.

Turning to this clone: The junction differs from germline at one of its ends, possibly a read error. The genes are TRBV6-6 and TRBJ1-1; 7 positions match TRBD1. CDR1 and CDR2 from the germline V gene are MNHNY and SVGAGI (reference sequence). This CDR3 has 14 residues. CDR3: CASSFGTANPEAFF. CDR3 bases: TGTGCCAGCAGTTTCGGGACAGCGAACCCTGAAGCTTTCTTT.

The chain is built from TRBV15 and TRBJ2-2, with 12 bases matching TRBD1. CDR1 is LNHNV, CDR2 YYDKDF, per germline (reference sequence). CDR3 length: 17 residues. Trimming at V came to 1 base and at J to 6 bases, leaving 6 bases not matched to a gene. This CDR3 is CATSRVWDRGQAGELFF. CDR3 coding DNA: TGTGCCACCAGCAGAGTATGGGACAGGGGGCAGGCCGGGGAGCTGTTTTTT.

V and J are TRBV18 and TRBJ2-1; no clear D. CDR3 length: 18 amino acids. The V end was cut by 0 bases, the J end by 6 bases, with 21 bases between. Germline CDR1 reads KGHSH; CDR2 reads LQKENI. The CDR3 sequence: CASSPPIRRQTYSNEQFF. Here the CDR3 DNA reads TGTGCCAGCTCACCACCCATACGTAGGCAGACTTACTCCAATGAGCAGTTCTTC.

The gene calls are TRBV2 and TRBJ2-1, with TRBD2 matching over 8 bases. With 3 bases clipped from V and 7 bases from J, the junction kept 5 bases outside the gene matches. The germline CDR1 and CDR2 sequences are SNHLY and FYNNEI. The CDR3 runs to 14 residues. The CDR3 DNA reads as TGTGCCAGCAGTGAGGCGCGGGAGGTGAATGAGCAGTTCTTC. This translates into CASSEAREVNEQFF.

The genes are TRBV30 and TRBJ2-3, with D perhaps matching TRBD1 (5 bases). Between the trimmed V and J ends, which lost 3 bases and 4 bases, there was a span of 5 bases. Germline CDR1 is GTSNPN and CDR2 is SVGIG (reference sequence). The CDR3 loop spans 11 amino acids. The CDR3 nucleotides read TGTGCCTGGAGCAGGGCAGATACGCAGTATTTT. Translation: CAWSRADTQYF.

V gene TRBV6-1 combines with J gene TRBJ2-1; a weak D match, TRBD2 (6 bases). The CDR3 is made up of 13 amino acids. Germline V gene lookup returns CDR1 MNHNS and CDR2 SASEGT. V was pared by 7 bases and J by 3 bases, with 10 bases between. CDR3 amino acids: CASTFSGYNEQFF. CDR3 nucleotide sequence: TGTGCCAGCACTTTTAGCGGCTACAATGAGCAGTTCTTC.

This chain connects TRBV4-2 to TRBJ2-7; 10 bases match TRBD1. The CDR3 sequence is 14 residues long. V lost 5 bases, J lost 7 bases, and 8 bases stayed unmatched. Germline V gene sequence: CDR1 LGHNA, CDR2 YNFKEQ. In DNA, the CDR3 is TGTGCCAGCAGCGTGACAGGGGGCTTGGGGGAGCAGTACTTC. This codes for CASSVTGGLGEQYF.

The rearrangement joins TRBV7-8 to TRBJ1-1, with TRBD1 identical over 7 bases. CDR1 is SGHVS and CDR2 is FQNEAQ in the germline V gene. The trim removed 5 bases at V and 4 bases at J, leaving 10 bases unmatched. This CDR3 has 15 residues. The chain's CDR3 is CASSGRLGGGTEAFF. For the CDR3, the DNA is TGTGCCAGCAGCGGACGATTAGGGGGCGGCACTGAAGCTTTCTTT. Variable domain in full (rest from reference TRBV7-8 and TRBJ1-1): GAGVSQSPRYKVAKRGQDVALRCDPISGHVSLFWYQQALGQGPEFLTYFQNEAQLDKSGLPSDRFFAERPEGSVSTLKIQRTQQEDSAVYLCASSGRLGGGTEAFFGQGTRLTVV.

This clone is a singleton in its sample. The chain is built from TRBV5-1 and TRBJ2-1, with 8 bases aligning to TRBD1. CDR3 length equals 19 residues. V lost 5 bases and J lost 7; bases outside the gene matches: 23. In germline, CDR1 is SGHRS, CDR2 YFSETQ. CDR3 sequence reads: CASREGSRGRLVPKNEQFF. In nucleotides, the CDR3 is TGCGCCAGCAGGGAGGGGAGCAGGGGGCGATTGGTGCCAAAGAATGAGCAGTTCTTC.

The count of this clone is one. The V gene is TRBV2, the J gene TRBJ2-6, with a possible D match to TRBD1 (6 bases). Trimming removed 5 bases at V and 2 bases at J, with 10 bases between. The CDR3 consists of 15 residues. Looked up from germline, CDR1 is SNHLY and CDR2 is FYNNEI. Here the CDR3 reads CASSSTGTGANVLTF. In DNA, the CDR3 is TGTGCCAGCAGTTCCACAGGGACTGGGGCCAACGTCCTGACTTTC. Full variable domain (rest looked up from reference TRBV2 and TRBJ2-6): EPEVTQTPSHQVTQMGQEVILRCVPISNHLYFYWYRQILGQKVEFLVSFYNNEISEKSEIFDDQFSVERPDGSNFTLKIRSTKLEDSAMYFCASSSTGTGANVLTFGAGSRLTVL.

This chain connects TRBV6-5 to TRBJ1-3, with D hard to call. Trimming left V 3 bases short and J 0 bases short, with 6 bases between. CDR3 length: 14 amino acids. Germline assignment: CDR1 MNHEY and CDR2 SVGAGI. The CDR3: CASSYDTSGNTIYF. The DNA of the CDR3 is TGTGCCAGCAGTTATGACACCTCTGGAAACACCATATATTTT.

The genes are TRBV6-1 and TRBJ2-1, with D perhaps TRBD2 (6 bases). This CDR3 has 15 amino acids. V dropped 8 bases and J dropped 0 bases, with 14 bases sitting between them. In germline, CDR1 is MNHNS, CDR2 SASEGT. The CDR3 nucleotides read TGTGCCAGCGAACCGGGACTTCACTCCTACAATGAGCAGTTCTTC. Protein product: CASEPGLHSYNEQFF.

The rearrangement uses TRBV27 and TRBJ2-2; 9 nucleotides line up with TRBD2. Germline assignment: CDR1 MNHEY and CDR2 SMNVEV (reference sequence). There are 15 residues in the CDR3. The ends lost 5 bases at V and 3 bases at J; junction bases unmatched: 4. CDR3 DNA: TGTGCCAGCAGTGTTAGCGGGAGTCACACCGGGGAGCTGTTTTTT. Its protein product is CASSVSGSHTGELFF.

The rearrangement uses TRBV19 and TRBJ2-1, with D possibly TRBD2 on 6 matching bases. Germline assignment: CDR1 LNHDA and CDR2 SQIVND (reference sequence). Trimming cost V 3 bases and J 13 bases, with 13 bases left between them. The CDR3 totals 12 residues. Here the CDR3 reads CASSIVGGGQFF. The CDR3 bases are TGTGCCAGTAGTATCGTGGGAGGAGGACAGTTCTTC.

The V call is TRBV7-6, the J call TRBJ2-7; 7 bases are a match to TRBD2. After removal of 1 base from V and 5 bases from J, the junction contained 5 bases not matched to a gene. This CDR3 spans 14 amino acids. Germline CDR1 reads SGHVS; CDR2 reads FNYEAQ. The CDR3 loop is CASSLGEGRHEQYF. Written as DNA, the CDR3 is TGTGCCAGCAGCTTAGGGGAGGGGCGGCACGAGCAGTACTTC.

The gene calls are TRBV7-9 and TRBJ1-5; 9 nucleotides match TRBD1. CDR1 and CDR2 (germline): SEHNR, FQNEAQ (reference sequence). The CDR3 consists of 15 residues. The junction had 6 bases not matched to a gene; V was cut back by 6 bases and J by 3 bases. The DNA of the CDR3 is TGTGCCAGCAGTACGACAGGGGGATACAATCAGCCCCAGCATTTT. This sequence encodes CASSTTGGYNQPQHF.

This sequence joins TRBV29-1 and TRBJ2-3; TRBD2 matches 8 bases. V lost 3 bases, J lost 2 bases, and 7 bases stayed unmatched. Germline lookup yields CDR1 SQVTM and CDR2 ANQGSEA. The CDR3 spans 15 residues. The CDR3 bases are TGCAGCGTTGACTCCACTAGCGGATTCACAGATACGCAGTATTTT. Its protein product is CSVDSTSGFTDTQYF.

This chain joins TRBV9 and TRBJ1-3, with a possible D match to TRBD1 (6 bases). The CDR3 loop spans 15 amino acids. Trimming removed 0 bases from V and 2 bases from J, with 9 bases in between. The germline V gene encodes CDR1 SGDLS and CDR2 YYNGEE. The CDR3 sequence is CASSVGQDPGNTIYF. In DNA, the CDR3 is TGTGCCAGCAGCGTAGGACAGGACCCTGGAAACACCATATATTTT.

This chain connects TRBV15 to TRBJ2-7; no definite D call. V lost 0 bases to trimming and J lost 2 bases, with 11 bases between them. The CDR3 covers 15 residues. Germline-derived CDR1 and CDR2 are LNHNV and YYDKDF (reference sequence). This chain's CDR3 is CATSRDRVRTYEQYF. The CDR3 bases are TGTGCCACCAGCAGAGATCGGGTGCGGACCTACGAGCAGTACTTC.